Listed below are T cell receptor beta chains from one sample, sequenced in a study of T cells in Graves' hyperthyroidism and ophthalmopathy. From the multiplex PCR reads, TCRdb called clonotypes with MiXCR, one entry per CDR3 protein. The sample carries 350,000 to 400,000 distinct CDR3 sequences, around 14% recorded once. Sequenced input: blood. The source of these receptors is a woman younger than 45 with Graves' hyperthyroidism. Each CDR3 is given with its conserved first and last residue. The order of the fields is clone size, V gene, D gene, J gene, CDR3 DNA, CDR3 protein. The D gene is left open where the match is weak. Part of the rows lack a size; the others show once, few, many or a class for expanded clones.

size: many; V: TRBV3-1; D: TRBD1; J: TRBJ1-1; DNA: TGTGCCAGCAACACGAGGACAGGGGAAGTGAACACTGAAGCTTTCTTT; CDR3: CASNTRTGEVNTEAFF
size: NA; V: TRBV7-3; D: NA; J: TRBJ1-2; DNA: TGTGCCAGCAGCTTAGGGGCAGGGGATGGCTACACCTTC; CDR3: CASSLGAGDGYTF
size: few; V: TRBV12-5; D: NA; J: TRBJ2-5; DNA: TGTGCTAGTGGTTTGAATAGGGAAGAGACCCAGTACTTC; CDR3: CASGLNREETQYF
size: few; V: TRBV20-1; D: TRBD1; J: TRBJ2-5; DNA: TGCAGTGCTAGAGATGTCAGGGGGCTAGAGACCCAGTACTTC; CDR3: CSARDVRGLETQYF
size: NA; V: TRBV28; D: TRBD1; J: TRBJ1-6; DNA: TGTGCCAGCAGTTCCTGGATGGACAGGGCAGATTCACCCCTCCACTTT; CDR3: CASSSWMDRADSPLHF
size: NA; V: TRBV7-9; D: NA; J: TRBJ2-1; DNA: TGTGCCAGCAGCTTAGAGGGAGGACTCTTCTACAATGAGCAGTTCTTC; CDR3: CASSLEGGLFYNEQFF
size: NA; V: TRBV24-1; D: TRBD2; J: TRBJ2-1; DNA: TGTGCCACGAGTCCGGGGGGGACGGGGAGCTCCTACAATGAGCAGTTCTTC; CDR3: CATSPGGTGSSYNEQFF
size: few; V: TRBV12-3/TRBV12-4; D: TRBD1; J: TRBJ2-2; DNA: TGTGCCAGCAGTTCTGAGGGACAGGCGAACACCGGGGAGCTGTTTTTT; CDR3: CASSSEGQANTGELFF
size: many; V: TRBV20-1; D: NA; J: TRBJ2-5; DNA: TGCAGTGCTAGAGATTCCTCGCGGCTAGAGGAGACCCAGTACTTC; CDR3: CSARDSSRLEETQYF
size: many; V: TRBV5-1; D: TRBD2; J: TRBJ2-7; DNA: TGCGCCAGCAGCCAACAAACTAGCGGTGTCTACGAGCAGTACTTC; CDR3: CASSQQTSGVYEQYF
size: NA; V: TRBV20-1; D: TRBD2; J: TRBJ2-1; DNA: TGCAGTGCTATGACTAGCGGGAGCTCGGGTTCCTACAATGAGCAGTTCTTC; CDR3: CSAMTSGSSGSYNEQFF
size: NA; V: TRBV5-1; D: TRBD2; J: TRBJ2-3; DNA: TGCGCCAGCAGCCACCTAGCGGCCCTTTCAGATACGCAGTATTTT; CDR3: CASSHLAALSDTQYF
size: NA; V: TRBV5-6; D: TRBD1; J: TRBJ1-4; DNA: TGTGCCAGCAGCTCCCTGGGGACAGCTGAAAAACTGTTTTTT; CDR3: CASSSLGTAEKLFF
size: few; V: TRBV28; D: NA; J: TRBJ2-7; DNA: TGTGCCAGCAGTTTGGAGAGAAAGCGAGCCACTTACGAGCAGTACTTC; CDR3: CASSLERKRATYEQYF
size: NA; V: TRBV18; D: NA; J: TRBJ1-1; DNA: TGTGCCAGCTCACCGAGCCAGCTGAACACTGAAGCTTTCTTT; CDR3: CASSPSQLNTEAFF
size: many; V: TRBV7-3; D: NA; J: TRBJ1-5; DNA: TGTGCCAGCAGCCCGCGCCCTGATCAGCCCCAGCATTTT; CDR3: CASSPRPDQPQHF
size: NA; V: TRBV28; D: TRBD2; J: TRBJ2-7; DNA: TGTGCCAGCCACCTAGCGGGAGCCTCCTACGAGCAGTACTTC; CDR3: CASHLAGASYEQYF
size: NA; V: TRBV18; D: NA; J: TRBJ2-7; DNA: TGTGCCAGCTCACCGAACACTGAGGGAACCTACGAGCAGTACTTC; CDR3: CASSPNTEGTYEQYF
size: many; V: TRBV28; D: TRBD1; J: TRBJ2-5; DNA: TGTGCCAGCAGCTCCGGACAGGGGAAACAAGAGACCCAGTACTTC; CDR3: CASSSGQGKQETQYF
size: NA; V: TRBV20-1; D: NA; J: TRBJ1-5; DNA: TGCAGTGCTACCCCTGGCCTAGTAAGCAATCAGCCCCAGCATTTT; CDR3: CSATPGLVSNQPQHF
size: many; V: TRBV20-1; D: NA; J: TRBJ2-7; DNA: TGCAGTCCCAGGGCAAGTAGCGGCTACGAGCAGTACTTC; CDR3: CSPRASSGYEQYF
size: many; V: TRBV24-1; D: NA; J: TRBJ2-1; DNA: TGTGCCACCAGTGGCTCGGGACAGGGAAGGACTAGCGGCCAACGACAACAGTTCTTC; CDR3: CATSGSGQGRTSGQRQQFF
size: NA; V: TRBV19; D: NA; J: TRBJ2-7; DNA: TGTGCCAGTAGTATAGGGGCCCCCTGGGAGCAGTACTTC; CDR3: CASSIGAPWEQYF
size: NA; V: TRBV29-1; D: TRBD1; J: TRBJ2-7; DNA: TGCAGCGTTGAACCGGACAGGGGCCCGGACGAGCAGTACTTC; CDR3: CSVEPDRGPDEQYF
size: NA; V: TRBV5-6; D: NA; J: TRBJ1-2; DNA: TGTGCCAGCAGCCTCCCCCTCGACAGCTATGGCTACACCTTC; CDR3: CASSLPLDSYGYTF
size: few; V: TRBV4-1; D: NA; J: TRBJ2-5; DNA: TGCGCCAGCAGCCGAGGGCCTCGGGAGACCCAGTACTTC; CDR3: CASSRGPRETQYF
size: NA; V: TRBV24-1; D: NA; J: TRBJ2-2; DNA: TGTGCCACCAGTGAAAGCGGCCCCGGGGAGCTGTTTTTT; CDR3: CATSESGPGELFF
size: few; V: TRBV20-1; D: NA; J: TRBJ1-1; DNA: TGCAGTGCTAGAGATCCGCAGGGAAACACTGAAGCTTTCTTT; CDR3: CSARDPQGNTEAFF
size: many; V: TRBV20-1; D: NA; J: TRBJ2-3; DNA: TGCAGTGCTAGAGTTGCGGGAATCACAGATACGCAGTATTTT; CDR3: CSARVAGITDTQYF
size: many; V: TRBV28; D: NA; J: TRBJ1-1; DNA: TGTGCCAGCAGACTGGGGACTTGGAACACTGAAGCTTTCTTT; CDR3: CASRLGTWNTEAFF
size: many; V: TRBV12-3/TRBV12-4; D: NA; J: TRBJ2-7; DNA: TGTGCCAGCAGTTTCGACCCCGTGGGGATCTACGAGCAGTACTTC; CDR3: CASSFDPVGIYEQYF
size: few; V: TRBV10-3; D: NA; J: TRBJ2-1; DNA: TGTGCCATCAGTAGGCTAGGGAATGAGCAGTTCTTC; CDR3: CAISRLGNEQFF
size: many; V: TRBV20-1; D: TRBD2; J: TRBJ2-1; DNA: TGCAGTGCTGGATGGACTAGCGGGAGGGAGCAGTTCTTC; CDR3: CSAGWTSGREQFF
size: NA; V: TRBV6-1; D: NA; J: TRBJ2-7; DNA: TGTGCCAGCAGACCCCCCTCGTCAGGTACCTACGAGCAGTACTTC; CDR3: CASRPPSSGTYEQYF